Following are 23 T cell receptor beta chains from one sample sequenced in a study of vaccination effects on CD4 cells after COVID-19. ViraFEST used viral peptide pools to expand antigen-specific CD4+ T cells before sequencing. Isolating CD4+ T cells followed ten to eleven days of culture. Vaccine recipients lacked prior SARS-CoV-2 infection and had negative nucleocapsid antibodies. Antigens of these TCRs are unknown. The method was immunoSEQ multiplex PCR; TCRdb's version includes in-frame clones alone and lacks a portion of them. The sample carries about 65,000 clones, roughly three quarters recorded once. The sample in question was CD4+ T cells from PBMCs cultured with HCoV-NL63 spike peptides, obtained before COVID-19 vaccination. The receptors derive from a human donor who received a COVID-19 vaccine.

In its sample, this clone was seen a few times. The V call is TRBV5-4, the J call TRBJ2-1, with TRBD2 as a possible D gene (7 bases). The V gene's germline CDR1 is SGHNT and CDR2 YYREEE (reference sequence). V lost 1 base to trimming and J lost 0 bases, with 8 bases between them. CDR3 size: 15 residues. This CDR3 is CASSLRGGSYNEQFF. In DNA, the CDR3 is TGTGCCAGCAGCTTGAGGGGGGGCTCCTACAATGAGCAGTTCTTC.

This clone turned up a few times. The chain links TRBV24-1 to TRBJ1-2; D remains ambiguous. This CDR3 spans 13 amino acids. CDR1 is KGHDR and CDR2 is SFDVKD in the germline V gene. Trimming shortened V by 6 bases and J by 2 bases, and 9 bases separated the two germline ends. The CDR3 is CATSSTANYGYTF. The CDR3 nucleotides read TGTGCCACCAGTTCGACCGCCAACTATGGCTACACCTTC.

This sequence joins TRBV11-2 and TRBJ1-1; tentative D call: TRBD1 (5 bases). Between the trimmed V and J ends, which lost 0 bases and 8 bases, there was a span of 10 bases. Germline assignment: CDR1 SGHAT and CDR2 FQNNGV. The CDR3 has 13 amino acids. The CDR3 DNA sequence: TGTGCCAGCAGCTTAGATCCAACAGGAGAAGCTTTCTTT. The encoded protein is CASSLDPTGEAFF.

V usage is TRBV18 and J usage is TRBJ2-7, with unresolved D. CDR1 and CDR2 from the germline V gene are KGHSH and LQKENI. V gave up 4 bases and J gave up 0 bases, with 7 bases separating them. This CDR3 comprises 13 residues. The CDR3 DNA is TGTGCCAGCTCACGTGACAACTCCTACGAGCAGTACGTC. Its translation: CASSRDNSYEQYV.

V gene TRBV11-2 combines with J gene TRBJ2-1, with D possibly TRBD2 on 5 matching bases. The CDR3 totals 15 residues. The germline V gene has CDR1 SGHAT and CDR2 FQNNGV. V lost 4 bases and J lost 0, with 10 bases in between. The CDR3 DNA follows: TGTGCCAGCAGCTCGGAGGTTGTCTCCTACAATGAGCAGTTCTTC. It encodes CASSSEVVSYNEQFF.

V gene TRBV5-8 combines with J gene TRBJ2-7; tentatively, D is TRBD1 (6 bases). The V end was cut by 6 bases, the J end by 9 bases, with 19 bases between. The germline V gene has CDR1 SGHTS and CDR2 YDEGEE. This CDR3 contains 13 residues. The CDR3 region is CASKRQDPQGQYV. The DNA of the CDR3 is TGTGCCAGCAAACGACAGGACCCCCAGGGGCAGTACGTC.

The chain uses TRBV18 and TRBJ2-7; TRBD2 matches 12 bases. From germline, CDR1 is KGHSH and CDR2 LQKENI. V was pared by 4 bases and J by 4 bases, with 5 bases of the junction left unmatched. The CDR3 sequence is 15 residues long. CDR3 sequence: CASSLTSGGSYEQYV. CDR3 nucleotide sequence: TGTGCCAGCTCACTCACTAGCGGGGGGTCGTACGAGCAGTACGTC.

The rearrangement uses TRBV18 and TRBJ1-5; D is possibly TRBD1 (5 bases). The CDR3 loop spans 16 amino acids. The germline V gene encodes CDR1 KGHSH and CDR2 LQKENI. V shed 0 bases and J shed 2 bases, with 11 bases lying between them. CDR3 residues: CASSPPVGAGNQPQHF. In nucleotides, the CDR3 is TGTGCCAGCTCACCACCGGTCGGGGCCGGCAATCAGCCCCAGCATTTT. The full variable domain, with the rest looked up from reference TRBV18 and TRBJ1-5, is NAGVMQNPRHLVRRRGQEARLRCSPMKGHSHVYWYRQLPEEGLKFMVYLQKENIIDESGMPKERFSAEFPKEGPSILRIQQVVRGDSAAYFCASSPPVGAGNQPQHFGDGTRLSIL.

CDR3 sequence: CASSLQGARTEAFF. DNA of the CDR3: TGTGCCAGCAGCCTACAGGGGGCAAGGACTGAAGCTTTCTTT. The chain couples TRBV28 to TRBJ1-1, with 9 bases lining up with TRBD1. The CDR3 runs 14 residues. V was clipped by 6 bases and J by 5 bases; unmatched bases: 7. Germline assignment: CDR1 MDHEN and CDR2 SYDVKM. Complete variable domain (other parts from reference TRBV28 and TRBJ1-1): DVKVTQSSRYLVKRTGEKVFLECVQDMDHENMFWYRQDPGLGLRLIYFSYDVKMKEKGDIPEGYSVSREKKERFSLILESASTNQTSMYLCASSLQGARTEAFFGQGTRLTVV.

This clone was seen more than once but under ten times. The chain recombines TRBV18 with TRBJ2-5; D remains unclear. This CDR3 comprises 13 residues. Trimming took 0 bases from V and 2 from J, leaving 4 bases between them. The germline gives CDR1 KGHSH, CDR2 LQKENI. This chain's CDR3 is CASSPPGQETQYF. In DNA, the CDR3 is TGTGCCAGCTCACCACCGGGACAAGAGACCCAGTACTTC.

V usage is TRBV19 and J usage is TRBJ1-1; D is perhaps TRBD1 (6 bases). V lost 6 bases and J 5 bases, leaving 19 bases between the germline ends. The CDR3 has 15 residues. CDR1 LNHDA and CDR2 SQIVND come from the germline V gene (reference sequence). The CDR3 loop is CASSRPDSYQTEAFF. The CDR3 coding sequence is TGTGCCAGTAGCCGACCGGACAGCTACCAAACTGAAGCTTTCTTT.

The rearrangement uses TRBV5-1 and TRBJ2-3, with 9 bases identical to TRBD2. Germline CDR1 is SGHRS and CDR2 is YFSETQ. This CDR3 has 16 amino acids. V shed 0 bases, J shed 1 base, and the junction held 3 bases outside the gene matches. The CDR3 is CASSLEPSGGTDTQYF. CDR3 DNA: TGCGCCAGCAGCTTGGAACCTAGCGGGGGCACAGATACGCAGTATTTT.

The chain joins TRBV7-2 to TRBJ1-1, with TRBD1 as a possible D gene (5 bases). V lost 5 bases, J lost 9 bases, and 22 bases lay in between. Germline-derived CDR1 and CDR2 are SGHTA and FQGNSA. CDR3 length equals 15 residues. CDR3 DNA sequence: TGTGCCAGCAGCGGTCGACAGCGGAGTAACGAAAAAGCTTTCTTT. It yields the protein CASSGRQRSNEKAFF. The full variable domain, completed using reference TRBV7-2 and TRBJ1-1, is GAGVSQSPSNKVTEKGKDVELRCDPISGHTALYWYRQSLGQGLEFLIYFQGNSAPDKSGLPSDRFSAERTGGSVSTLTIQRTQQEDSAVYLCASSGRQRSNEKAFFGQGTRLTVV.

The rearrangement uses TRBV18 and TRBJ2-2; unclear D gene. With 3 bases removed from V and 7 bases from J, the gap between germline ends came to 9 bases. CDR3 length: 13 amino acids. The germline V gene encodes CDR1 KGHSH and CDR2 LQKENI. CDR3 nucleotide sequence: TGTGCCAGCTCACCGGACGTCAACGGGGAGCTGTTTTTT. Translated, it gives CASSPDVNGELFF.

J is TRBJ2-1 and V is TRBV24-1, with 11 bases aligning to TRBD2. The CDR3 covers 17 residues. Germline values: CDR1 KGHDR, CDR2 SFDVKD. V was pared by 4 bases and J by 4 bases, with 8 bases of the junction left unmatched. The CDR3 bases are TGTGCCACCAGTGAGTCCGGGACTAGCGGTTCTTACAATGAGCAGTTCTTC. Protein sequence: CATSESGTSGSYNEQFF.

The chain couples TRBV4-1 to TRBJ2-5, with D unresolved. V was cut by 3 bases and J by 3 bases, with 11 bases left in between. CDR1 is MGHRA, CDR2 YSYEKL, per germline. CDR3 length: 14 amino acids. Here the CDR3 DNA reads TGCGCCAGCAGCCACACATTACCTAAAGAGACCCAGTACTTC. Its translation is CASSHTLPKETQYF.

This clone was found once. The chain has TRBV18 and TRBJ2-5, with 9 bases that match TRBD2. The CDR3 is made up of 14 amino acids. With 6 bases clipped from V and 5 bases from J, the junction kept 7 bases outside the gene matches. Germline V gives CDR1 KGHSH, CDR2 LQKENI. The DNA of the CDR3 is TGTGCCAGCTCCCGTAGCGGGGGTCAGGAGACCCAGTACTTC. Its protein is CASSRSGGQETQYF.

The chain uses TRBV2 and TRBJ2-3; 11 positions match TRBD2. Germline V gives CDR1 SNHLY, CDR2 FYNNEI. The CDR3 has 16 residues. Trimming removed 5 bases from V and 5 bases from J; junction bases left unmatched: 9. CDR3 in DNA: TGTGCCAGCAGTCGACCTAGCGGGGGGCGGGGAGATACGCAGTATTTT. It is translated as CASSRPSGGRGDTQYF.

The rearrangement joins TRBV5-1 to TRBJ2-5; D possibly corresponds to TRBD1 (5 bases). V was trimmed by 0 bases and J by 6 bases, leaving 15 bases between them. The CDR3 is 15 amino acids. Looked up from germline, CDR1 is SGHRS and CDR2 is YFSETQ. Here the CDR3 reads CASSLVLGPEKTQYF. The DNA for the CDR3 is TGCGCCAGCAGCTTGGTGTTGGGGCCTGAAAAGACCCAGTACTTC. Combining the CDR3 with reference TRBV5-1 and TRBJ2-5 gives the whole variable domain KAGVTQTPRYLIKTRGQQVTLSCSPISGHRSVSWYQQTPGQGLQFLFEYFSETQRNKGNFPGRFSGRQFSNSRSEMNVSTLELGDSALYLCASSLVLGPEKTQYFGPGTRLLVL.

The V gene is TRBV5-8, the J gene TRBJ1-5, with D unresolved. V lost 2 bases and J lost 2, with 14 bases in between. The CDR3 loop spans 16 amino acids. Germline CDR1 reads SGHTS; CDR2 reads YDEGEE. For the CDR3, the DNA is TGTGCCAGCAGCTTTTGGGATAATAAGGGCAATCAGCCCCAGCATTTT. It codes for CASSFWDNKGNQPQHF. The full variable domain, in which reference TRBV5-8 and TRBJ1-5 provide the parts outside the CDR3, is EAGVTQSPTHLIKTRGQQATLRCSPISGHTSVYWYQQALGLGLQFLLWYDEGEERNRGNFPPRFSGRQFPNYSSELNVNALELEDSALYLCASSFWDNKGNQPQHFGDGTRLSIL.

This rearrangement joins TRBV24-1 to TRBJ1-5; TRBD1 matches at 8 bases. V lost 3 bases, J lost 0 bases, and 12 bases stayed unmatched. There are 19 residues in the CDR3. The germline CDR1 and CDR2 sequences are KGHDR and SFDVKD. Written as DNA, the CDR3 is TGTGCCACCAGTGATGCATCCGGGACAGGAACCTATAGCAATCAGCCCCAGCATTTT. This encodes CATSDASGTGTYSNQPQHF.

The V and J genes are TRBV27 and TRBJ2-2; the match to TRBD1 covers 8 bases. Trimming took 3 bases from V and 0 from J; bases not matched to a gene: 6. The CDR3 runs 17 residues. Germline lookup yields CDR1 MNHEY and CDR2 SMNVEV (reference sequence). The CDR3 is CASSFGQGAPNTGELFF. The DNA for the CDR3 is TGTGCCAGCAGTTTTGGCCAGGGGGCTCCGAACACCGGGGAGCTGTTTTTT.

The rearrangement joins TRBV6-6 to TRBJ1-2; 7 bases align to TRBD1. With V trimmed by 10 bases and J by 5 bases, 10 bases remained unmatched. This CDR3 has 13 residues. Germline V gives CDR1 MNHNY, CDR2 SVGAGI (reference sequence). The CDR3, as DNA: TGTGCCACCGCAGGGGGGGATCGTTATGGCTACACCTTC. Translated: CATAGGDRYGYTF.